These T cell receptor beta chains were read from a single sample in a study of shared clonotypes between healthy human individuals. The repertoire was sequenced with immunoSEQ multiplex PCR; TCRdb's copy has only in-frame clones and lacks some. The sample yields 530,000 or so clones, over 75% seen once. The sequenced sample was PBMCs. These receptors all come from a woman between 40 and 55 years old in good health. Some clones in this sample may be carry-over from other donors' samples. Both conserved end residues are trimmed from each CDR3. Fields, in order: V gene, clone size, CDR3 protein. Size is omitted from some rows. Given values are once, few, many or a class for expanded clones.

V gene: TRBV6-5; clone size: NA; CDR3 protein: ASTQTRYQETQY
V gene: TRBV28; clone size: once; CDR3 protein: ASSFTGALPEQY
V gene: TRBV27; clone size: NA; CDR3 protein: ASSLYGTQY
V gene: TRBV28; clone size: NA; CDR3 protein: ASTSPFSGRVYNEQF
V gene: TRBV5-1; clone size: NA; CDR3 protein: ASSLTDTQY
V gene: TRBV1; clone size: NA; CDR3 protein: TSSQGPWGLAGETGELF
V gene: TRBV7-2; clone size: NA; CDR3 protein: ASSLRGASTDTQY
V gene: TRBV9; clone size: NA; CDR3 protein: ASKAGGPTDTQY
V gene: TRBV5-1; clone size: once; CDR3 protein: ASSLDRAYQETQY
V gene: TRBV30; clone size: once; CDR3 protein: AWPLNGGQGGSEQY
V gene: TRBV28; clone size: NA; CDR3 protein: ASSPAVGRAANYGYT
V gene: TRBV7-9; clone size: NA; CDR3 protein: ASSPGQGTVYGKNIQY
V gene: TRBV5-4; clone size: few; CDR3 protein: ASSFNSYEQY
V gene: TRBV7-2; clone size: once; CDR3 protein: ASSHGLAGVYEQY
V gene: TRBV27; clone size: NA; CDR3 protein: ASSLVFQTGNLETQY
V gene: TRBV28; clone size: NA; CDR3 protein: ASSLYRGTGETQY
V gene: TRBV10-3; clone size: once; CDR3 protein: AISGGTGRNTEAF
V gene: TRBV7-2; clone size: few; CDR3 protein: ASRKKVGGETQY
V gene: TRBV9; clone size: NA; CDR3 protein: ASSVDQWGEQY
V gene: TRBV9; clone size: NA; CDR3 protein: ASSAQQGYEQY
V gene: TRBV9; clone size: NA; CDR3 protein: ASSTTGNEKLF
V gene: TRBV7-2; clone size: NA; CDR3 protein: ASGVGLAGDTQY
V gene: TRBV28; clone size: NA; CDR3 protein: ASPLILVTDTQY
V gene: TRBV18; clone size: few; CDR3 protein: ASSPTSTGGGTEAF
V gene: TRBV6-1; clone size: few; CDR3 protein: ASRTGNEQF
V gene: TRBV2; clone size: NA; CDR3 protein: ASSIPFRNQPQH
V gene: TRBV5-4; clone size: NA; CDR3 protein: ASSLGAGYEQY
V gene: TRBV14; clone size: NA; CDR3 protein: ASSQIRLSEQY
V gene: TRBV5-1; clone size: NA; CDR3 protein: ASSLIAGPYEQY
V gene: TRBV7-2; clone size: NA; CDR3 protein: ASSLVTSLNNEQF
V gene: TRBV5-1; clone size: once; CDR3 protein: ASQAQGSSYEQY
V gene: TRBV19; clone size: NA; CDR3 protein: ASSIGSGIGYNEQF
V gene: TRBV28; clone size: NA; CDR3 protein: ASSLDRGLYGYT
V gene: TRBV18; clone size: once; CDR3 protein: ASSPEGTSSNEQF
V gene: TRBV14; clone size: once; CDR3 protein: ASSQVAGVGYEQF
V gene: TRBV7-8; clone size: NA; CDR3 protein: ASSLFREPKSYNEQF
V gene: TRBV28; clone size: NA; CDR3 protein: ASSIRRGSGELF
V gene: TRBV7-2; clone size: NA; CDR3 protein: ASSLGGTGIGNTIY
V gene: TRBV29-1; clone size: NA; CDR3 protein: SGETGYGYT
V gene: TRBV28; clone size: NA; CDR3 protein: ASTLAGSIDEQY
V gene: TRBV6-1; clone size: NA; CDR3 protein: ASSEAEGVDEQY
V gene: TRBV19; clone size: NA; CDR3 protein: ASSPRGSYSDEQY
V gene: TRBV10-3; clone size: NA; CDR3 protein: AISESGAYEQY
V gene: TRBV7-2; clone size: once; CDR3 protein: ASSTPTSGETQY
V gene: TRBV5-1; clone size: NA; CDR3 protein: ASSLMAPNEQY
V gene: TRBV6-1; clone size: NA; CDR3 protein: ASSGVSTGELF
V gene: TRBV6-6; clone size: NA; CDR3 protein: ASSDWQLATNEKLF
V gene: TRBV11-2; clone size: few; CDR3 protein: ASSLAQGITEAF